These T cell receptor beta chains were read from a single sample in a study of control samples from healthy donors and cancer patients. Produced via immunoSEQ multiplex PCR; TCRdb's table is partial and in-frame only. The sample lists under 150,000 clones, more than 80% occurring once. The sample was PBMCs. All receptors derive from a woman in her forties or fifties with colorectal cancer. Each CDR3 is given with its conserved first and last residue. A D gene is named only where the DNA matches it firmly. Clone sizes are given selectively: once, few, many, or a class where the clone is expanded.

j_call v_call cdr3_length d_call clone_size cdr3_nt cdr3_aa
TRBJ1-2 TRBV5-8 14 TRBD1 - TGTGCCAGCAGGGCGGAGGGACAGACCTATGGCTACACCTTC CASRAEGQTYGYTF
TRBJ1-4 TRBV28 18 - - TGTGCCAGCAGTTTATTAGTGGAGTATTCCGGCCCTGATGAAAAACTGTTTTTT CASSLLVEYSGPDEKLFF
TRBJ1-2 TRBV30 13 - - TGTGCCTGGATGCGGGGGCTGGAAGTGAGCTACACCTTC CAWMRGLEVSYTF
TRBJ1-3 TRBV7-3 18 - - TGTGCCAGCAGCTTAATTCATTTCTGGGGTAGATTTGGAAACACCATATATTTT CASSLIHFWGRFGNTIYF
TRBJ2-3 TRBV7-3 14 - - TGTGCCAGCCGCATTGGTCGGGGCACAGATACGCAGTATTTT CASRIGRGTDTQYF
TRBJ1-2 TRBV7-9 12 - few TGTGCCAGCAGCCCCCCCCGGGGCGGCTACACCTTC CASSPPRGGYTF
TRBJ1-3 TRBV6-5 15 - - TGTGCCAGCAGTCACCAGGGCGACTCTGGAAACACCATATATTTT CASSHQGDSGNTIYF
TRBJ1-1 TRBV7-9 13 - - TGTGCCAGCAGCCCTACGGGGGACACTGAAGCTTTCTTT CASSPTGDTEAFF
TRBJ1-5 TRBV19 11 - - TGTGCCAGTAGTAATGGGGCAGGAAAGCATTTT CASSNGAGKHF
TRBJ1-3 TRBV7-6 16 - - TGTGCCAGCAGCTTAATAGTCCAGGGTGGGGCGGACACCATATATTTT CASSLIVQGGADTIYF
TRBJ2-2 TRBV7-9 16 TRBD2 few TGTGCCAGCAGCTACCGACTAGCCTTGAACACCGGGGAGCTGTTTTTT CASSYRLALNTGELFF
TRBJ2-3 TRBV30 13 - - TGTGCCTGGGCGGGGTCTAGCACAGATACGCAGTATTTT CAWAGSSTDTQYF
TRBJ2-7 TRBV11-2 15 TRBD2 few TGTGCCAGCAGCCAAGGGACTAGCGGGGGGAACGAGCAGTACTTC CASSQGTSGGNEQYF
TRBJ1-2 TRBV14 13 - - TGTGCCAGCAGCCAAACCAGGACGGGGGGCTACACCTTC CASSQTRTGGYTF
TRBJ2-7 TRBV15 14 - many TGTGCCACCAGCAGAGATGCACCCGGGGGTGAGCAGTACTTC CATSRDAPGGEQYF
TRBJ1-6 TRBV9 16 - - TGTGCCAGCAGCGTAGATGGGAGCCCCAATAATTCACCCCTCCACTTT CASSVDGSPNNSPLHF
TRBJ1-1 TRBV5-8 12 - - TGTGCCAGCAGCTTGCCTCACACTGAAGCTTTCTTT CASSLPHTEAFF
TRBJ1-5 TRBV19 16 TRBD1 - TGTGCCAGTAGTCCGGGACAGCCTTATAGCAATCAGCCCCAGCATTTT CASSPGQPYSNQPQHF
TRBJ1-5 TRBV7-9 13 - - TGTGCCAGCAGCTTAGACAGTTCAAGCCCCCAGCATTTT CASSLDSSSPQHF
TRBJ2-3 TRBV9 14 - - TGTGCCAGCAGCGTAGGGGTAGGGACGCATACGCAGTATTTT CASSVGVGTHTQYF
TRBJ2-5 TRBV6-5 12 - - TGTGCCAGCGTGAGGACCACAGAGACCCAGTACTTC CASVRTTETQYF
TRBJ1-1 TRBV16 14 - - TGTGCCAGCAAACTACAGGGCTTGAGCACTGAAGCTTTCTTT CASKLQGLSTEAFF
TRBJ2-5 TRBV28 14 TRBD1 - TGTGCCAGCGACCAGGACAGGGGAGAAGAGACCCAGTACTTC CASDQDRGEETQYF
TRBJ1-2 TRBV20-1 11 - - TGCAGTGTCAGCACCTTCTATGGCTACACCTTC CSVSTFYGYTF
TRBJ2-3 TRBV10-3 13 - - TGTGCCATCAGTGTCCAGGGCCCAGATACGCAGTATTTT CAISVQGPDTQYF
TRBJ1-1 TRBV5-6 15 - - TGTGCCAGCAGCTTCTTCCCCGGAATGAACACTGAAGCTTTCTTT CASSFFPGMNTEAFF
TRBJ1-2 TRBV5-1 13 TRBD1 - TGCGCCAGCAGCCTTCAGGGGGCGGGTGGCTACACCTTC CASSLQGAGGYTF
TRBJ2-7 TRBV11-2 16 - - TGTGCCAGCAGCACCCTACTCAGGAGGAGCTCCTACGAGCAGTACTTC CASSTLLRRSSYEQYF
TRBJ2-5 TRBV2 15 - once TGTGCCAGCAGTGAAGCGCCGGCAGGGGACGAGACCCAGTACTTC CASSEAPAGDETQYF
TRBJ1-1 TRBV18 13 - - TGTGCCAGCTCACCAACGGAGGGCACTGAAGCTTTCTTT CASSPTEGTEAFF
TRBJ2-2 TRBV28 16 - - TGTGCCAGCAGTTTACGGCAGATTTCGAACACCGGGGAGCTGTTTTTT CASSLRQISNTGELFF
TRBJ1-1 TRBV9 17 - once TGTGCCAGCAGCCCCCGAGGTCGACTGGTTAAGGACACTGAAGCTTTCTTT CASSPRGRLVKDTEAFF
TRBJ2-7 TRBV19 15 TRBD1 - TGTGCCAGTAGTCCCACGGGACAGGGGGCCTACGAGCAGTACTTC CASSPTGQGAYEQYF
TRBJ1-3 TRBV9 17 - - TGTGCCAGCAGCGGGGGGGCAAGGGAGAGCTCTGGAAACACCATATATTTT CASSGGARESSGNTIYF
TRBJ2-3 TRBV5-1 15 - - TGCGCCAGCAGCTCCACGGGGGCGCGCACAGATACGCAGTATTTT CASSSTGARTDTQYF
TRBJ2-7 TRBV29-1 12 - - TGCAGGGGGCGCGCGAGGGTTTACGAGCAGTACTTC CRGRARVYEQYF
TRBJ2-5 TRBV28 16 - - TGTGCCAGCAGTGGAAGACCCTATTCGGTCCAAGAGACCCAGTACTTC CASSGRPYSVQETQYF
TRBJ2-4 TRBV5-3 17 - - TGTGCCAGAAGCTTGGCCGTCTCAGGATTAGCCAAAAACATTCAGTACTTC CARSLAVSGLAKNIQYF
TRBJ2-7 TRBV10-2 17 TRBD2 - TGCGCCACCAACTCACTAGCGGAGAACTCAAACTCCTACGAGCAGTACTTC CATNSLAENSNSYEQYF
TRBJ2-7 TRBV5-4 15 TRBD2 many TGTGCCAGCAGCCCACGGCGGGGGGCATCCTACGAGCAGTACTTC CASSPRRGASYEQYF
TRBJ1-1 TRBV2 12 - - TGTGCCAGCACCAGGACAGAGTCTGAAGCTTTCTTT CASTRTESEAFF
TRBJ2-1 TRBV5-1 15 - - TGCGCCAGCAGCTTGGATCTGGGGGGCCATGATGAGCAGTTCTTC CASSLDLGGHDEQFF
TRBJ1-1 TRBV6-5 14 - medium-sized TGTGCCAGCAGTTACTCGGGAGGGAACACTGAAGCTTTCTTT CASSYSGGNTEAFF
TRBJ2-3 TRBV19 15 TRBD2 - TGTGCCAGTAGTCCCCCTAGCGGGGGGGCAGATACGCAGTATTTT CASSPPSGGADTQYF
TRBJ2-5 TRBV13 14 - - TGTGCCAGCAGCTTCGGGGGGCAACAAGAGACCCAGTACTTC CASSFGGQQETQYF
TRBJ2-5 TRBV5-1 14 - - TGCGCCAGCAGCGCGGACAACTCTCAAGAGACCCAGTACTTC CASSADNSQETQYF
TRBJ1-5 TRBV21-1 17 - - TGTGCCAGCAGCAAAGGTCCCAAGATCGGTGGCTATCAGCCCCAGCATTTT CASSKGPKIGGYQPQHF
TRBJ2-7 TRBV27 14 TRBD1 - TGTGCCAGCAGTTTCCGGGACAGCTCCTACGAGCAGTACTTC CASSFRDSSYEQYF
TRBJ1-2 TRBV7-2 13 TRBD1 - TGTGCCAGCAGGTACCGACAGGGGTTCGGCTACACCTTC CASRYRQGFGYTF
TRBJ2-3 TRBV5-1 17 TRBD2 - TGCGCCAGCATTCCTTCGACTAGCGGCTATGGCACAGATACGCAGTATTTT CASIPSTSGYGTDTQYF
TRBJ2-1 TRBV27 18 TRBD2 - TGTGCCAGCAGTTTAAGACCGATACTAGCGGGAGGAGTGGATGAGCAGTTCTTC CASSLRPILAGGVDEQFF
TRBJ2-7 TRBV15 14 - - TGTGCCACCAGCAGAGATCTGGGGACGGGGGAGCAGTACTTC CATSRDLGTGEQYF